One and the same sample provided the 27 T cell receptor beta chains below, sequenced in a study of blood T cell repertoires in COVID-19. This table comes from immunoSEQ multiplex PCR, and its TCRdb copy is limited to in-frame clones, with some not included. The sample yields 300,000 to 400,000 clones, more than 75% seen once. Sequenced material: PBMCs or T cells enriched from blood (not recorded which). These receptor sequences come from a woman aged 25 to 39 with acute COVID-19.

The table lists this clone with a count of one. V usage is TRBV7-3 and J usage is TRBJ1-2, with 8 positions matching TRBD1. This CDR3 contains 14 residues. With 2 bases clipped from V and 7 bases from J, the junction kept 6 bases outside the gene matches. The germline gives CDR1 SGHTA, CDR2 FQGTGA. CDR3 protein: CASSLSDRGAGYTF. The CDR3 DNA sequence: TGTGCCAGCAGCTTATCCGACAGGGGAGCTGGCTACACCTTC.

CDR3 sequence (DNA): TGCGCCAGCAGCCAAGAGGGGGGACCGGGAGGCTACACCTTC. Protein sequence: CASSQEGGPGGYTF. This chain links TRBV4-1 with TRBJ1-2, with D possibly being TRBD1 (5 bases). This CDR3 is built from 14 residues. V dropped 0 bases and J dropped 8 bases, with 13 bases sitting between them. CDR1 and CDR2 (germline): MGHRA, YSYEKL.

V usage is TRBV10-3 and J usage is TRBJ2-7; D unresolved. Germline CDR1 ENHRY, CDR2 SYGVKD. V was clipped by 0 bases and J by 4 bases, with 10 bases between them. The CDR3 length is 14 residues. CDR3 sequence (DNA): TGTGCCATCAGTGAGTCCCTCCTCTATTACGAGCAGTACTTC. Amino acids: CAISESLLYYEQYF.

The chain joins TRBV7-2 to TRBJ2-3; a weak D match, TRBD2 (6 bases). CDR3 size: 18 residues. Germline lookup yields CDR1 SGHTA and CDR2 FQGNSA. Trimming left V 2 bases short and J 0 bases short, with 18 bases between. The CDR3 loop is CASSLFPSGGASTDTQYF. The CDR3, as DNA: TGTGCCAGCAGCTTATTCCCCTCGGGCGGGGCTAGCACAGATACGCAGTATTTT.

The gene calls are TRBV24-1 and TRBJ2-2, with TRBD2 identical over 8 bases. The CDR3 contains 16 residues. Trimming at V came to 4 bases and at J to 6 bases, leaving 9 bases not matched to a gene. Looked up from germline, CDR1 is KGHDR and CDR2 is SFDVKD. The CDR3 DNA is TGTGCCACCAGTGACGCCGGGACTAGTAAGCCCGGGGAGCTGTTTTTT. Protein: CATSDAGTSKPGELFF.

This rearrangement joins TRBV11-1 to TRBJ2-7; TRBD1 is a possible D gene (5 bases). The V end lost 3 bases, the J end lost 7 bases, and 10 bases lay between the germline ends. Germline CDR1 SGHAT, CDR2 FQDESV (reference sequence). The CDR3 spans 12 residues. The CDR3: CASSLQGEEQYF. The CDR3, as DNA: TGTGCCAGCAGCTTGCAGGGTGAAGAGCAGTACTTC.

The chain carries TRBV6-4 and TRBJ1-2; 7 bases match TRBD1. CDR3 size: 15 residues. The germline V gene has CDR1 MRHNA and CDR2 SNTAGT. Losses at the gene ends were 2 bases for V and 7 bases for J; bases not matched to a gene: 10. The CDR3 DNA follows: TGTGCCAGCAGTGACAGTGAGCATTCAGGGGGTGGCTACACCTTC. Translated: CASSDSEHSGGGYTF.

This clone occurred a few times. The chain carries TRBV10-3 and TRBJ1-2, with D possibly matching TRBD1 (6 bases). V was clipped by 4 bases and J by 1 base, with 7 bases between them. The CDR3 consists of 13 residues. Germline lookup yields CDR1 ENHRY and CDR2 SYGVKD. CDR3 sequence: CAISGTDNYGYTF. DNA of the CDR3: TGTGCCATCAGTGGGACAGATAACTATGGCTACACCTTC.

Comment on this clone: The sample contains more than one DNA sequence encoding this CDR3. V is TRBV24-1 and J is TRBJ2-7, with 10 bases aligning to TRBD1. Germline-derived CDR1 and CDR2 are KGHDR and SFDVKD. This CDR3 is built from 15 residues. The V and J ends lost 4 bases and 4 bases, in that order; junction bases with no gene match: 6. The CDR3 sequence: CATSDPGQGTYEQYF. CDR3 coding DNA: TGTGCCACCAGTGACCCGGGACAGGGGACGTACGAGCAGTACTTC.

V and J are TRBV3-1 (or the pseudogene TRBV3-2) and TRBJ1-2, with D possibly matching TRBD1 (6 bases). V shed 1 base and J shed 5 bases, with 20 bases lying between them. Germline lookup yields CDR1 LGHDT and CDR2 YNNKEL (reference sequence). The CDR3 runs to 17 residues. DNA of the CDR3: TGTGCCAGCAGCCAAGGCCCATCCAACAGGGTAGGGTATGGCTACACCTTC. Its translation: CASSQGPSNRVGYGYTF.

The chain uses TRBV15 and TRBJ1-3; D unresolved. CDR3 size: 13 residues. Trimming took 5 bases from V and 1 from J, leaving 6 bases between them. The germline V gene has CDR1 LNHNV and CDR2 YYDKDF (reference sequence). In nucleotides, the CDR3 is TGTGCCACCAGCGCGGGGTCTGGAAACACCATATATTTT. It yields the protein CATSAGSGNTIYF. The full variable domain, its missing parts supplied by reference TRBV15 and TRBJ1-3, is DAMVIQNPRYQVTQFGKPVTLSCSQTLNHNVMYWYQQKSSQAPKLLFHYYDKDFNNEADTPDNFQSRRPNTSFCFLDIRSPGLGDTAMYLCATSAGSGNTIYFGEGSWLTVV.

The chain is built from TRBV9 and TRBJ2-7; no firm D call. Germline V lookup: CDR1 SGDLS, CDR2 YYNGEE. The ends were cut back, 3 bases at V and 2 bases at J, with 6 bases in the middle. The CDR3 extends over 12 amino acids. CDR3 loop: CASSASPYEQYF. The CDR3 DNA is TGTGCCAGCAGCGCGAGTCCCTACGAGCAGTACTTC.

This chain joins TRBV30 and TRBJ2-3; 9 nucleotides match TRBD1. V was clipped by 2 bases and J by 7 bases; unmatched bases: 10. The CDR3 sequence is 15 residues long. Germline V gene data show CDR1 as GTSNPN and CDR2 as SVGIG (reference sequence). CDR3 coding DNA: TGTGCCTGGAGTCAAGGACAGGGGCTGAGGAATACGCAGTATTTT. This sequence encodes CAWSQGQGLRNTQYF. Together with reference TRBV30 and TRBJ2-3, the CDR3 gives the full variable domain: SQTIHQWPATLVQPVGSPLSLECTVEGTSNPNLYWYRQAAGRGLQLLFYSVGIGQISSEVPQNLSASRPQDRQFILSSKKLLLSDSGFYLCAWSQGQGLRNTQYFGPGTRLTVL.

The rearrangement uses TRBV5-1 and TRBJ1-6; 8 positions match TRBD1. J lost 9 bases, V lost 4 bases, and 6 bases had no gene match. Germline CDR1 SGHRS, CDR2 YFSETQ. CDR3 length: 14 residues. DNA of the CDR3: TGCGCCAGCAGCCGCGGGACAGGCATTTCACCCCTCCACTTT. Encoded protein: CASSRGTGISPLHF.

The V call is TRBV5-1, the J call TRBJ1-1; 8 bases match TRBD1. CDR1 SGHRS and CDR2 YFSETQ come from the germline V gene. Losses at the gene ends were 4 bases for V and 6 bases for J; bases not matched to a gene: 5. This CDR3 has 13 residues. CDR3 sequence reads: CASSADRDPEAFF. CDR3 DNA: TGCGCCAGCAGCGCGGACAGGGACCCTGAAGCTTTCTTT.

V gene TRBV5-4 combines with J gene TRBJ2-1, with D possibly TRBD2 on 6 matching bases. The CDR3 sequence is 12 residues long. Germline lookup yields CDR1 SGHNT and CDR2 YYREEE (reference sequence). V lost 4 bases to trimming and J lost 6 bases, with 8 bases between them. CDR3 DNA: TGTGCCAGCAGCGACGGGGGCAATGAGCAGTTCTTC. The encoded protein is CASSDGGNEQFF.

The CDR3 sequence is CATSDSGEVQPQHF. The CDR3 DNA is TGTGCCACCAGTGATTCGGGGGAAGTTCAGCCCCAGCATTTT. The chain is built from TRBV24-1 and TRBJ1-5; TRBD1 might be the D (5 bases). The V end lost 2 bases, the J end lost 6 bases, and 10 bases lay between the germline ends. This CDR3 comprises 14 residues. The germline gives CDR1 KGHDR, CDR2 SFDVKD.

The genes are TRBV5-5 and TRBJ1-3; TRBD1 matches 10 bases. CDR3 length equals 19 residues. Germline lookup yields CDR1 SGHKS and CDR2 YYEKEE (reference sequence). Trimming cost V 3 bases and J 0 bases; bases outside gene matches: 12. The CDR3: CASSSTTGTGDLSGNTIYF. CDR3 coding DNA: TGTGCCAGCAGCTCGACTACCGGGACAGGGGACCTCTCTGGAAACACCATATATTTT.

The chain is built from TRBV10-1 and TRBJ1-3, with TRBD1 matching 12 bases. J gave up 4 bases and V 6 bases, and 7 bases lay outside the gene matches. The CDR3 sequence is 16 residues long. CDR1 and CDR2 (germline): WNHNN, SYGVQD (reference sequence). Written as DNA, the CDR3 is TGCGCCAGCAGCCCCGGGGACAGGGGGCGAGGAAACACCATATATTTT. The encoded protein is CASSPGDRGRGNTIYF.

This chain joins TRBV30 and TRBJ1-1; no definite D call. This CDR3 region has 12 residues. In germline, CDR1 is GTSNPN, CDR2 SVGIG (reference sequence). Trimming took off 2 bases at V and 7 bases at J, with 11 bases between the two ends. CDR3 in amino acids: CAWSLRRSEAFF. The CDR3, as DNA: TGTGCCTGGAGTCTTAGGAGGAGTGAAGCTTTCTTT.

V is TRBV9 and J is TRBJ1-1, with TRBD1 as a possible D gene (6 bases). CDR1 is SGDLS and CDR2 is YYNGEE in the germline V gene. This CDR3 has 17 residues. The V and J ends lost 0 bases and 5 bases respectively, with 20 bases between them. The CDR3 is CASSVGNAGLGGTEAFF. In nucleotides, the CDR3 is TGTGCCAGCAGCGTAGGGAACGCAGGGTTAGGGGGAACTGAAGCTTTCTTT. Drawing the rest from reference TRBV9 and TRBJ1-1, the complete variable domain is DSGVTQTPKHLITATGQRVTLRCSPRSGDLSVYWYQQSLDQGLQFLIQYYNGEERAKGNILERFSAQQFPDLHSELNLSSLELGDSALYFCASSVGNAGLGGTEAFFGQGTRLTVV.

V usage is TRBV30 and J usage is TRBJ1-3; D perhaps matches TRBD1 (6 bases). The CDR3 runs 15 residues. The V gene's germline CDR1 is GTSNPN and CDR2 SVGIG (reference sequence). V was clipped by 0 bases and J by 0 bases, with 9 bases between them. The CDR3 DNA is TGTGCCTGGAGTGTACAGGGCACCTCTGGAAACACCATATATTTT. It yields the protein CAWSVQGTSGNTIYF.

The J gene is TRBJ1-1, the V gene TRBV7-6; 9 bases are a match to TRBD1. The germline gives CDR1 SGHVS, CDR2 FNYEAQ. The CDR3 is made up of 14 amino acids. Trimming at V came to 7 bases and at J to 5 bases, leaving 8 bases not matched to a gene. The CDR3 sequence is CASNPGTGHTEAFF. CDR3 bases: TGTGCCAGCAACCCCGGGACAGGGCATACTGAAGCTTTCTTT.

The chain couples TRBV6-1 to TRBJ1-4; D perhaps matches TRBD1 (5 bases). V was cut by 3 bases and J by 5 bases, with 19 bases left in between. The CDR3 contains 17 residues. Looked up from germline, CDR1 is MNHNS and CDR2 is SASEGT. The chain's CDR3 is CASSDGGMGDLNEKLFF. In nucleotides, the CDR3 is TGTGCCAGCAGTGACGGAGGGATGGGGGACTTAAATGAAAAACTGTTTTTT.

This sequence joins TRBV29-1 and TRBJ1-2; TRBD1 is a possible D gene (5 bases). V was pared by 4 bases and J by 2 bases, with 8 bases between. The CDR3 contains 12 residues. Germline-derived CDR1 and CDR2 are SQVTM and ANQGSEA. The CDR3 coding sequence is TGCAGCGTTGGCCCAGGGAACTATGGCTACACCTTC. This codes for CSVGPGNYGYTF.

The chain uses TRBV24-1 and TRBJ2-7, with D possibly TRBD2 on 5 matching bases. CDR1 KGHDR and CDR2 SFDVKD come from the germline V gene. The CDR3 consists of 15 residues. Trimming pared 0 bases from V and 4 bases from J, leaving 12 bases between. The CDR3 is CATSDLSGNQYEQYF. The CDR3 nucleotides read TGTGCCACCAGTGATTTGTCCGGGAACCAATACGAGCAGTACTTC.

The CDR3 here is CASSQSGQNPYNEQFF. The CDR3 DNA follows: TGCGCCAGCAGTCAATCGGGACAGAATCCCTACAATGAGCAGTTCTTC. This chain uses TRBV23-1 with TRBJ2-1; 7 bases align to TRBD1. TRBV23-1 is treated as an ORF (open reading frame) with a function not yet certain. The CDR3 length is 16 residues. J was trimmed by 2 bases and V by 0 bases; bases with no gene match: 4.